Reported below is one T cell receptor (beta chain). The CDR3 covers 16 residues. The V and J ends lost 6 bases and 7 bases, in that order; junction bases with no gene match: 12. Looked up from germline, CDR1 is LNHDA and CDR2 is SQIVND (reference sequence). The data were obtained in a study of T cell responses to AZD1222 COVID-19 vaccine. Generated by immunoSEQ multiplex PCR, the TCRdb table keeps only in-frame clones and is missing some. The table has roughly 80,000 clones, nearly 90% seen once. This TCR was recovered from an adult in good health. The sample here was peripheral blood, taken on day 0 of MenACWY control vaccination. This chain uses TRBV19 with TRBJ1-6; 7 bases align to TRBD1. CDR3: CASRTGMGLSNSPLHF. DNA for the CDR3: TGTGCCAGTAGGACAGGGATGGGTCTTTCCAATTCACCCCTCCACTTT. The full variable domain, with the rest looked up from reference TRBV19 and TRBJ1-6, is DGGITQSPKYLFRKEGQNVTLSCEQNLNHDAMYWYRQDPGQGLRLIYYSQIVNDFQKGDIAEGYSVSREKKESFPLTVTSAQKNPTAFYLCASRTGMGLSNSPLHFGNGTRLTVT.